Sequencing of this TCR beta chain was carried out in a study of blood T cells in healthy people across ages (dated by TCRdb to the mid-2010s). With respect to the entire study: Template switching captured roughly one uniquely barcoded TCR beta cDNA molecule per two T cells in model experiments. Using deep sequencing normalized with unique cDNA molecular identifiers, the study measured how TCR beta repertoire diversity changes with age. Donors were grouped into four age groups: young (average roughly 15 years), middle-aged (roughly 40), aged (approximately 58) and long-lived (over 80). To avoid experimental bias, donors of different ages were spread randomly across the sequencing lanes. Two additional independent replicas of 1 million unique cDNA reads from the same blood draw were analyzed for two donors (one aged 18 to 29 and one aged 80 or older). On the study overall, not on this receptor specifically: There was a strong correlation between observed TCR beta diversity and the percentage of naive T cells measured by flow cytometry. Observed TCR beta diversity per million T cells fell roughly linearly with age, and a significant reduction was already apparent by age about 36. Because profiling used bulk unsorted PBMCs, naive and antigen-experienced compartments could not be compared conclusively. Because the CMV infection status of the donors was unknown, age-related changes in expanded clonotypes may potentially have been confounded. Compared with the aged group, the long-lived group had more naive CD4+ T cells, fewer expanded clones and increased TCR diversity, suggesting age selection. Total diversity estimates from one million sequenced T cells were considered lower bounds and underestimates.

Systemically healthy Caucasian individuals from Russia, around 39 in total and aged about 6 to 95 years, were included as donors. Each donor gave 9.5 to 10 milliliters of peripheral blood, drawn into EDTA-treated Vacutainer tubes. Ficoll-Paque density-gradient centrifugation was used to isolate PBMCs, with at least 7 million per sample. Trizol reagent was used to extract total RNA from PBMCs, with at least 6 micrograms per sample. For every donor, an aliquot of PBMCs went through flow cytometry to measure the percentages of naive CD45RAhigh/CD27high T cells. The library was obtained by 5' RACE. This sample was sequenced with an Illumina HiSeq 2500. A second roughly 6 to 11 cycle PCR used a sample-barcoded 5' primer and a J-beta primer mix. A template-switch 5' adaptor carrying 12 random nucleotides introduced a unique molecular identifier onto each TCR beta cDNA molecule. Each sample yielded at least 3 million CDR3-containing paired-end reads. First-strand cDNA synthesis was performed from all RNA using the Mint cDNA synthesis kit, with priming by a TRBC-specific oligonucleotide. All cDNA was treated with uracil-DNA glycosylase and then went through a first 18-cycle PCR with the universal primers M1SS and BC2_uni_R. The study's own analysis went as follows. For normalization, 1 million high-quality reads, each with a distinct molecular identifier, were randomly selected from each sample. Reads sharing molecular identifiers were discarded rather than binned into consensus sequences. MiTCR, set to a Q25 quality threshold and the strictest error-elimination algorithm, was used for CDR3 identification, clonotype clustering and error correction. Lower-bound total TCR beta diversity was estimated with a nonparametric unseen species model using Euler transformation. Using fastp at Q25 and MiXCR, TCRdb reprocessed the public reads and kept productive beta chains. Rows with a matching CDR3 protein are joined into one entry that keeps the most common DNA and genes. The V and J calls were determined by TCRdb, not by the authors. Present in this sample are about 290,000 distinct CDR3 sequences, about 25% of which were seen just once. In total, the top ten clones hold roughly 30% of the sample.

Spanning cysteine to phenylalanine, the CDR3 consists of 15 amino acids. The CDR3 DNA has 45 bases and is translated from base 1. CDR1 and CDR2 are drawn from the germline V gene: SGHRS, YFSETQ. This clonotype was seen a few times. No cognate antigen has been identified for it. Nothing much larger sits one base from this clone, and base qualities are not available. The source is a woman aged 70-85 years in good health. The source material was blood. Here the chain combines TRBV5-1 and TRBJ2-5; the D region may be TRBD1 or TRBD2, each matching 5 bases equally. The DNA end is more similar to TRBJ2-7, so the J call may be wrong. Here is the DNA: TGCGCCAGCACAGCCTCCGGGACCAGTTCCTACGAGCAGTACTTC. Its protein reads: CASTASGTSSYEQYF.